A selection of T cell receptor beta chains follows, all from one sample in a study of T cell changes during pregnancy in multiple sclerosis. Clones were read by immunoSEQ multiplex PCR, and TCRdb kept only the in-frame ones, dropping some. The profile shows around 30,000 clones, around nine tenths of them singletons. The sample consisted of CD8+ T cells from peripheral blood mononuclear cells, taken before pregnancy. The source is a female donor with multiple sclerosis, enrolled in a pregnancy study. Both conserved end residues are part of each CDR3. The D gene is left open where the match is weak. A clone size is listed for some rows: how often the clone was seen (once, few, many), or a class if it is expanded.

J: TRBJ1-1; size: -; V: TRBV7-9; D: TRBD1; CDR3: CASSPGGGSPEAFF; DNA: TGTGCCAGCAGCCCAGGGGGCGGTTCGCCTGAAGCTTTCTTT
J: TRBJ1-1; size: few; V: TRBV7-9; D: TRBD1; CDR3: CASSLTTGVMDTEAFF; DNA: TGTGCCAGCAGCTTGACTACAGGGGTCATGGACACTGAAGCTTTCTTT
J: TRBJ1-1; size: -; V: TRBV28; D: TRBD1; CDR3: CASSLRGRGHGDTEAFF; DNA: TGTGCCAGCAGTTTAAGGGGGCGGGGACATGGGGACACTGAAGCTTTCTTT
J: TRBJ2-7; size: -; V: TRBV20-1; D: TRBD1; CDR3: CSARQGYEQYF; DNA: TGCAGTGCTCGACAGGGGTACGAGCAGTACTTC
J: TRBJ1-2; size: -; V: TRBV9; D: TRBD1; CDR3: CASSAQTGSNYGYTF; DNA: TGTGCCAGCAGCGCTCAGACAGGGTCTAACTATGGCTACACCTTC
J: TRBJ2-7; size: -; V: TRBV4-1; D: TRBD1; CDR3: CASSQAGQGPGTYEQYF; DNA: TGCGCCAGCAGCCAGGCGGGACAGGGGCCGGGGACCTACGAGCAGTACTTC
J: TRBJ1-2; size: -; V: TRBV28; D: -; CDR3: CASSSRQNYGYTF; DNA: TGTGCCAGCAGTTCTCGACAGAACTATGGCTACACCTTC
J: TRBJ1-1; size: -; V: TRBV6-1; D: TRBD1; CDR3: CASSLTGGGTEAFF; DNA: TGTGCCAGCAGCCTCACAGGGGGTGGCACTGAAGCTTTCTTT
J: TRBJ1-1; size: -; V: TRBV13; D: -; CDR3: CASSVRRMEAEAFF; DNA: TGTGCCAGCAGCGTCCGGAGGATGGAGGCTGAAGCTTTCTTT
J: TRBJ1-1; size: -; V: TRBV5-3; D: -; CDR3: CARRHARGSNTEAFF; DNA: TGTGCCAGAAGACACGCCCGGGGGTCCAACACTGAAGCTTTCTTT
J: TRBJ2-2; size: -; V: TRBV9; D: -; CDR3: CASSVDPSADTGELFF; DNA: TGTGCCAGCAGCGTAGATCCTAGCGCGGACACCGGGGAGCTGTTTTTT
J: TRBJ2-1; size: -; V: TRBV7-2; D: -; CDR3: CASSQPGYNEQFF; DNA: TGTGCCAGCAGCCAACCGGGCTACAATGAGCAGTTCTTC
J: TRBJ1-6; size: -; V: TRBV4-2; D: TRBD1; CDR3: CASSQAPGQGGSPLHF; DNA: TGTGCCAGCAGCCAAGCCCCGGGACAGGGAGGATCACCCCTCCACTTT
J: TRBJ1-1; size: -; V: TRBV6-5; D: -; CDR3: CASSPGSGGTEAFF; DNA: TGTGCCAGCAGTCCGGGAAGTGGTGGGACTGAAGCTTTCTTT
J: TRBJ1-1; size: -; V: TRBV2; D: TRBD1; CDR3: CASSDSPERTGFGDMNTEAFF; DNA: TGTGCCAGCAGTGATTCCCCAGAGCGGACAGGGTTCGGAGACATGAACACTGAAGCTTTCTTT
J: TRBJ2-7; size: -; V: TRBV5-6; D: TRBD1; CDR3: CASSFGTGSYEQYF; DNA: TGTGCCAGCAGCTTCGGGACAGGGTCGTACGAGCAGTACTTC
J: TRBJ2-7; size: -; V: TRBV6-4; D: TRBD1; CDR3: CASRGRTGTYEQYF; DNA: TGTGCCAGCAGGGGACGGACAGGGACCTACGAGCAGTACTTC
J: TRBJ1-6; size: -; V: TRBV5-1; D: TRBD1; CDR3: CASSRQGGGILHF; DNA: TGCGCCAGCAGCCGACAGGGAGGAGGTATCCTCCACTTT
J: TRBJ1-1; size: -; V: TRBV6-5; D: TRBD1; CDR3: CASSYPGGPPAEAFF; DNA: TGTGCCAGCAGTTACCCAGGGGGCCCACCGGCTGAAGCTTTCTTT
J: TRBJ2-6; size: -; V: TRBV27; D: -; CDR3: CASSLGRTDIFSGANVLTF; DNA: TGTGCCAGCAGTTTAGGAAGGACTGACATCTTCTCTGGGGCCAACGTCCTGACTTTC
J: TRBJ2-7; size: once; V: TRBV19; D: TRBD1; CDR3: CASSIDRQGIYEQYF; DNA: TGTGCCAGTAGTATAGACCGACAGGGGATTTACGAGCAGTACTTC
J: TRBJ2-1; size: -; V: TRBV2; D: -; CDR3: CASSDTINNEQFF; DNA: TGTGCCAGCAGTGATACTATAAACAATGAGCAGTTCTTC
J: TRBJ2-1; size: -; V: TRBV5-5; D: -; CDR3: CASSLESTYNEQFF; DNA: TGTGCCAGCAGCTTGGAATCTACTTACAATGAGCAGTTCTTC
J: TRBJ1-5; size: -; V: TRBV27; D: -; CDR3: CASSPRGLNQPQHF; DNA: TGTGCCAGCAGTCCCAGGGGCCTCAATCAGCCCCAGCATTTT
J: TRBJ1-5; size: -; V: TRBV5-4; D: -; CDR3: CASSSQGQPQHF; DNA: TGTGCCAGCAGCTCACAGGGCCAGCCCCAGCATTTT
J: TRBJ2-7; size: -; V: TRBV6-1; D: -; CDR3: CASSGGGNSPYEQYF; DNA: TGTGCCAGCAGTGGGGGAGGCAACAGTCCCTACGAGCAGTACTTC
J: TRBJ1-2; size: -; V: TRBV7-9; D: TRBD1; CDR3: CASSLAGTGGWYGYTF; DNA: TGTGCCAGCAGCTTAGCGGGGACAGGGGGCTGGTATGGCTACACCTTC
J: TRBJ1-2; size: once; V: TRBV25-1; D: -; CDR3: CASLGHSYGYTF; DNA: TGTGCCAGCCTGGGACATAGCTATGGCTACACCTTC
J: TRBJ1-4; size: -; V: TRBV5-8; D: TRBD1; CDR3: CASSSIRDRIPTNEKLFF; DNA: TGTGCCAGCAGCTCAATCCGGGACAGGATACCAACTAATGAAAAACTGTTTTTT
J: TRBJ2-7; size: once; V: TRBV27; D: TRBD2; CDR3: CASSLSGTSRYEQYF; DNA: TGTGCCAGCAGTTTAAGTGGGACTAGTAGATACGAGCAGTACTTC
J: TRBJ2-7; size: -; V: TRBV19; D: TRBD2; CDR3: CASRGTSESYEQYF; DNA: TGTGCCAGTAGAGGAACTAGCGAGTCCTACGAGCAGTACTTC
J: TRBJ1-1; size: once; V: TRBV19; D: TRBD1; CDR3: CASSSGTVWGTEAFF; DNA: TGTGCCAGTAGTAGTGGGACAGTTTGGGGCACTGAAGCTTTCTTT
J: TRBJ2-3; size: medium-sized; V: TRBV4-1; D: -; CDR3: CASSQPSTDTQYF; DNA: TGCGCCAGCAGCCAACCAAGCACAGATACGCAGTATTTT
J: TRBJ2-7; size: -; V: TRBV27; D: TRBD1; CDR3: CASSRGQGAFYEQYF; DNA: TGTGCCAGCAGTCGGGGACAGGGGGCTTTCTACGAGCAGTACTTC
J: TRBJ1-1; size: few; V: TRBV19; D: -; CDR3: CASSEGSVNTEAFF; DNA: TGTGCCAGTAGTGAAGGGAGCGTGAACACTGAAGCTTTCTTT
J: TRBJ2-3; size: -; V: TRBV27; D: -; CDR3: CASSKRTRGTDTQYF; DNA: TGTGCCAGCAGTAAGCGTACGAGGGGCACAGATACGCAGTATTTT
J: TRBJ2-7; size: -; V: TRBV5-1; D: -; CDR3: CASSFGSSYEQYF; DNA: TGCGCCAGCAGCTTCGGGAGCTCCTACGAGCAGTACTTC
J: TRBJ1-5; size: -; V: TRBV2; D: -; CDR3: CASSPWGTGSNQPQHF; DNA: TGTGCCAGCAGTCCGTGGGGCACAGGCAGCAATCAGCCCCAGCATTTT
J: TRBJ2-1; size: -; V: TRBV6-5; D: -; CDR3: CASSYGDSEYNEQFF; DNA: TGTGCCAGCTCCTACGGCGATAGCGAGTACAATGAGCAGTTCTTC
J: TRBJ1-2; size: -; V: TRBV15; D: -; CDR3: CATSRDLGQVRGYTF; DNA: TGTGCCACCAGCAGAGATCTTGGGCAGGTTAGAGGCTACACCTTC
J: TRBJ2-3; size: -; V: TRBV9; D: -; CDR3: CASSPAFVPGAYTDTQYF; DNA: TGTGCCAGCAGCCCCGCATTTGTCCCGGGAGCGTACACAGATACGCAGTATTTT
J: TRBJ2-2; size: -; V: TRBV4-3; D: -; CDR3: CASSRGVGTGELFF; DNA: TGCGCCAGCAGCCGGGGGGTTGGGACCGGGGAGCTGTTTTTT
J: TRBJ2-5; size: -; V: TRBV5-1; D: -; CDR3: CASSLRGNQPQETQYF; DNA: TGCGCCAGCAGCTTAAGGGGAAACCAGCCTCAAGAGACCCAGTACTTC
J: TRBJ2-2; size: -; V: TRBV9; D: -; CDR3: CASSVYSSTGELFF; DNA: TGTGCCAGCAGCGTCTACTCTAGCACCGGGGAGCTGTTTTTT
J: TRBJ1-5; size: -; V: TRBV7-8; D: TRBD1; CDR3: CASSLSSRQGFGPQHF; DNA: TGTGCCAGCAGCCTAAGTTCGAGACAGGGATTCGGGCCCCAGCATTTT
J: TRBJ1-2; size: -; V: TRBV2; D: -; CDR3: CASTSAANYGYTF; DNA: TGTGCCAGCACCTCGGCGGCTAACTATGGCTACACCTTC
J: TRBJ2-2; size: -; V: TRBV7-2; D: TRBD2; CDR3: CASSFGGGFTGELFF; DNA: TGTGCCAGCAGCTTCGGGGGGGGGTTTACCGGGGAGCTGTTTTTT
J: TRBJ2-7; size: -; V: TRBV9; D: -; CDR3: CASSVGGGTSLRYF; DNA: -
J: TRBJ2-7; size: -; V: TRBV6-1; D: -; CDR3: CASSASPESSYEQYF; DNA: TGTGCCAGCAGTGCCTCTCCTGAGAGCTCCTACGAGCAGTACTTC
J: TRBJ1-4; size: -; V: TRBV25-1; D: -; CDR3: CASSESASMAGEREKLFF; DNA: TGTGCCAGCAGTGAGTCTGCTTCGATGGCAGGGGAACGTGAAAAACTGTTTTTT
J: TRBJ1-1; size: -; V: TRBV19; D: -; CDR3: CASSIAANTEAFF; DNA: TGTGCCAGTAGTATCGCGGCGAACACTGAAGCTTTCTTT
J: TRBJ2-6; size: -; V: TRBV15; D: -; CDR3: CATSRDRGSGANVLTF; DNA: TGTGCCACCAGCAGAGATCGGGGTTCTGGGGCCAACGTCCTGACTTTC